This T cell receptor (beta chain) is drawn from a study of T cell responses to AZD1222 COVID-19 vaccine. Study results and caveats: Spike-spanning, vaccine-associated CD4 TCRs were dominant at 160-218 and 743-854.

To note about this clone: Its antigen remains unidentified.

V lost 6 bases, J lost 8 bases, and 10 bases stayed unmatched. The germline V gene has CDR1 SGHRS and CDR2 YFSETQ. The CDR3 spans 14 residues. Pooled in the analysis were second doses at about 4 or about 12 weeks. Profiled with immunoSEQ multiplex PCR; TCRdb holds only in-frame clones, not every one. The sample carries 120,000 to 150,000 clones, around 84% recorded once. This sequence originates from an adult who received the AZD1222 COVID-19 vaccine. Source: peripheral blood, taken 28 days after the second AZD1222 dose. V and J are TRBV5-1 and TRBJ2-1, with 8 bases matching TRBD2. The CDR3 DNA sequence: TGCGCCAGCACCCGGGGGGGCCGGGAGGATGAGCAGTTCTTC. The encoded protein is CASTRGGREDEQFF.